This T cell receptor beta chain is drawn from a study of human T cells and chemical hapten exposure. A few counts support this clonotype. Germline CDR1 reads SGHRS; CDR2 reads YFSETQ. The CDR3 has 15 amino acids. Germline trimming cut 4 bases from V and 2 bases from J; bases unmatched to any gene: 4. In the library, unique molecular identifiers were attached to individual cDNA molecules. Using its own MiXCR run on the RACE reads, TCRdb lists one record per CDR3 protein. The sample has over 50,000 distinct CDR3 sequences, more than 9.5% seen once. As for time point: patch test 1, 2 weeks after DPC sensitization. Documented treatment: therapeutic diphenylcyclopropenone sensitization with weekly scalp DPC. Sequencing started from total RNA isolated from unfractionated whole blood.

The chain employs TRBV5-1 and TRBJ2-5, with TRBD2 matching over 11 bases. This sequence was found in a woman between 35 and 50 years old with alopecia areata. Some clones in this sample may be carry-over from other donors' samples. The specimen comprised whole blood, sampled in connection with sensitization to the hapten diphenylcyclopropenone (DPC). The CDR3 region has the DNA TGCGCCAGCAGCGGGGGGACTAGCGGACAAGAGACCCAGTACTTC. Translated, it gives CASSGGTSGQETQYF.